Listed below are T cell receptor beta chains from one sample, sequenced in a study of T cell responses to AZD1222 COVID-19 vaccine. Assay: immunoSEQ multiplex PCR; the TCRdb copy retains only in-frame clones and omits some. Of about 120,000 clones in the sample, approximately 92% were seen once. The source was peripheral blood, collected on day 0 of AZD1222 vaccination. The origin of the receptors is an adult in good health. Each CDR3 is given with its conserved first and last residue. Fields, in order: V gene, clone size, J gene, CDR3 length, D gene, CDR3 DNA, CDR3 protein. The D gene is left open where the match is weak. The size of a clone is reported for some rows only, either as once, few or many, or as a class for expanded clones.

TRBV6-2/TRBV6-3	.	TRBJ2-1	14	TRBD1	TGTGCCAGCAGTGTGGACAGGGCAATTCTTGAGCAGTTCTTC	CASSVDRAILEQFF
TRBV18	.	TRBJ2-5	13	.	TGTGCCAGCTCACCGGGAATACAGGAGACCCAGTACTTC	CASSPGIQETQYF
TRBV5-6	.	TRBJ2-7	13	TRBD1	TGTGCCAGCAGCTTGGACAGGGGAAGCGAGCAGTACTTC	CASSLDRGSEQYF
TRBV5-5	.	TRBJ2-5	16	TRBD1	TGTGCCAGCAGCCTGGGACAGGGATGGGTCGAGGGGACCCAGTACTTC	CASSLGQGWVEGTQYF
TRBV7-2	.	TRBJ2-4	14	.	TGTGCCAGCAGCTTAGGACCGCCTTTTGGAATTCAGTACTTC	CASSLGPPFGIQYF
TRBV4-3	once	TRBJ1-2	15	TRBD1	TGCGCCAGCAGCCAAGATACAGGGGCCTACTATGGCTACACCTTC	CASSQDTGAYYGYTF
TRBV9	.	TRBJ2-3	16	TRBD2	TGTGCCAGCGGTCGACTAGCGGGGGGGCCTTCAGATACGCAGTATTTT	CASGRLAGGPSDTQYF
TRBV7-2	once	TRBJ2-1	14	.	TGTGCCAGCAGCTTAGCGGCTAGTCGTAATGAGCAGTTCTTC	CASSLAASRNEQFF
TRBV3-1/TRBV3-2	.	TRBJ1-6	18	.	TGTGCCAGCAGCCAAGGGTTTCAGGGAGGGTCTGCAGCTTCACCCCTCCACTTT	CASSQGFQGGSAASPLHF
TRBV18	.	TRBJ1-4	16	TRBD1	TGTGCCAGCTCCGAAGAGGGGGCGCATCATCCTGAAAAACTGTTTTTT	CASSEEGAHHPEKLFF
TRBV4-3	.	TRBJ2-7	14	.	TGCGCCAGCAGCCAAGATCTAGTTGGTTACGAGCAGTACTTC	CASSQDLVGYEQYF
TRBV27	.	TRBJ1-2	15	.	TGTGCCAGCAGTCCCCGGGGCGTCCTCGACTATGGCTACACCTTC	CASSPRGVLDYGYTF
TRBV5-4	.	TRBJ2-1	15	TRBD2	TGTGCCAGCAGCCGGACTAGCGGGAGGGCAGATGAGCAGTTCTTC	CASSRTSGRADEQFF
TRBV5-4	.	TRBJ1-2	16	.	TGTGCCAGCAGCTTGCTGGCGGGCCAGGTTAACTATGGCTACACCTTC	CASSLLAGQVNYGYTF
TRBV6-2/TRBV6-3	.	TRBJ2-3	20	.	TGTGCCAGCAGTTACTCGCTGAATTACCTGTCTATCGTGAGCACAGATACGCAGTATTTT	CASSYSLNYLSIVSTDTQYF
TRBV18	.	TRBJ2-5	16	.	TGTGCCAGCTCACCACCGAGAACAGGGCAACAAGAGACCCAGTACTTC	CASSPPRTGQQETQYF
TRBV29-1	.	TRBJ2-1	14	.	TGCAGCGTCCTCGGGGGCCTCTCCTACAATGAGCAGTTCTTC	CSVLGGLSYNEQFF
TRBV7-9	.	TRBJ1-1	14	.	TGTGCCAGCAGCTTGGGCAGGGAGGGGACTGAAGCTTTCTTT	CASSLGREGTEAFF
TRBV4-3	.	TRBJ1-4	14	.	TGCGCCAGCAGCCAAGAAACGGGGGGTGAAAAACTGTTTTTT	CASSQETGGEKLFF
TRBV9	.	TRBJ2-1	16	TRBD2	TGTGCCAGCAGCGCCCTACTAGCGGGAGGGTACAATGAGCAGTTCTTC	CASSALLAGGYNEQFF
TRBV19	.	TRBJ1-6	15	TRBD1	TGTGCCAGTAGGGACGCGGGACAGGGGTATTCACCCCTCCACTTT	CASRDAGQGYSPLHF
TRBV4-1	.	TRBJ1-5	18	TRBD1	TGCGCCAGCAGCCAAGCCAATTTAGTAGGACAGGCAAATCAGCCCCAGCATTTT	CASSQANLVGQANQPQHF
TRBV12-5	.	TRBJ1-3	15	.	TGTGCTAGTGGTCGGACGACAGTCTCTGGAAACACCATATATTTT	CASGRTTVSGNTIYF
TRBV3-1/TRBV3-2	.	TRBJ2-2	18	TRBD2	TGTGCCAGCAGCCGGACTGGGGGACTAGCGGGGCCCACCGGGGAGCTGTTTTTT	CASSRTGGLAGPTGELFF